These T cell receptor beta chains were read from a single sample in a study of shared T cell receptors in the human thymus. Sequencing was performed with immunoSEQ multiplex PCR; in TCRdb, only in-frame clones are kept and a portion is missing. The table records about 660,000 clones, over 75% of them present only once. The same data also contributed to another study, on human thymus T cells.

The sequenced material came from thymocytes. These receptors came from a boy under two years old with a congenital heart defect. CDR3s include the opening cysteine and the closing phenylalanine or tryptophan. D genes are given only for firm matches. Clone size is not always given. Where it is, it says once, few, many or a class for expanded clones.

d_gene	abundance	v_gene	j_gene	CDR3aa	CDR3nt
.	.	TRBV5-8	TRBJ2-7	CASSSAIAPVRWEQYF	TGTGCCAGCAGCTCCGCAATTGCCCCGGTGCGGTGGGAGCAGTACTTC
.	.	TRBV4-2	TRBJ2-7	CASSQGGRPDPLYEQYF	TGTGCCAGCAGCCAAGGGGGGAGGCCCGACCCCCTCTACGAGCAGTACTTC
.	.	TRBV2	TRBJ2-3	CASSETSGPTDTQYF	TGTGCCAGCAGTGAAACCTCAGGCCCCACAGATACGCAGTATTTT
TRBD1	.	TRBV11-3	TRBJ1-3	CASSPGQGRTLETGNTIYF	TGTGCCAGCAGTCCCGGACAGGGGCGAACTCTCGAAACTGGAAACACCATATATTTT
TRBD1	few	TRBV28	TRBJ2-7	CASSSPDREVYEQYF	TGTGCCAGCAGTTCCCCGGACAGGGAGGTCTACGAGCAGTACTTC
.	.	TRBV6-5	TRBJ2-3	CASRLPGEGTDTQYF	TGTGCCAGCAGATTACCTGGGGAGGGCACAGATACGCAGTATTTT
.	.	TRBV7-9	TRBJ1-1	CASSPRVSEAFF	TGTGCCAGCAGCCCCAGGGTTTCGGAAGCTTTCTTT
TRBD2	.	TRBV7-6	TRBJ2-7	CASRGREDYEQYF	TGTGCCAGCAGGGGGCGGGAGGACTACGAGCAGTACTTC
TRBD2	.	TRBV30	TRBJ2-7	CAWSWYPASGSYEQYF	TGTGCCTGGAGTTGGTATCCGGCTAGCGGGAGCTACGAGCAGTACTTC
TRBD2	.	TRBV2	TRBJ2-7	CASTQRRLAGGHEQYF	TGTGCCAGCACCCAAAGGAGGCTAGCGGGAGGCCACGAGCAGTACTTC
TRBD1	.	TRBV23-1	TRBJ2-5	CASNRGRETQYF	TGCGCCAGCAACAGGGGTCGGGAGACCCAGTACTTC
TRBD1	.	TRBV5-6	TRBJ1-2	CASSSTGGIDTF	TGTGCCAGCAGCTCGACAGGGGGCATCGACACCTTC
.	.	TRBV28	TRBJ1-2	CASSPRSGAGYTF	TGTGCCAGCAGTCCCCGAAGCGGCGCGGGCTACACCTTC
TRBD1	.	TRBV19	TRBJ1-5	CASSIDRGDNQPQHF	TGTGCCAGTAGTATCGACAGGGGTGACAATCAGCCCCAGCATTTT
TRBD2	.	TRBV9	TRBJ2-1	CASSVVEREGKDEQFF	TGTGCCAGCAGCGTAGTGGAGCGGGAGGGTAAGGATGAGCAGTTCTTC
.	.	TRBV5-4	TRBJ2-2	CASSFRGSPANTGELFF	TGTGCCAGCAGCTTTAGGGGGTCCCCCGCGAACACCGGGGAGCTGTTTTTT
.	.	TRBV9	TRBJ2-1	CASSVSGDIYNEQFF	TGTGCCAGCAGCGTTAGCGGAGATATCTACAATGAGCAGTTCTTC
TRBD1	.	TRBV27	TRBJ2-2	CASRAGQAITGELFF	TGTGCCAGCAGAGCTGGACAGGCGATCACCGGGGAGCTGTTTTTT
.	.	TRBV20-1	TRBJ1-4	CSASTSGELFF	TGCAGTGCTAGTACTTCTGGTGAACTGTTTTTT
.	.	TRBV4-3	TRBJ1-2	CASSRIQGANYGYTF	TGCGCCAGCAGCCGGATACAGGGAGCTAACTATGGCTACACCTTC